A single sample gave rise to the 19 T cell receptor beta chains below, sequenced in a study of blood T cell repertoires in COVID-19. Assay: immunoSEQ multiplex PCR; the TCRdb copy retains only in-frame clones and omits some. The repertoire has 150,000 to 200,000 clones, approximately 85% of them found once; the top ten carry approximately 9.4%. The sequenced sample was peripheral blood. Receptors originate from a woman aged 80 or over with acute or convalescent COVID-19.

This chain links TRBV6-2 or TRBV6-3 with TRBJ2-7; D is perhaps TRBD1 (5 bases). V was clipped by 5 bases and J by 3 bases, with 14 bases between them. Germline V gene sequence: CDR1 MNHEY, CDR2 SVGEGT. The CDR3 has 14 amino acids. The CDR3 loop reads CASSGQGGFYEQYF. The CDR3 DNA reads as TGTGCCAGCAGTGGGCAGGGCGGTTTCTACGAGCAGTACTTC.

This chain joins TRBV25-1 and TRBJ2-2, with no clear D. This CDR3 is 13 amino acids long. The germline CDR1 and CDR2 sequences are MGHDK and SYGVNS. Trimming removed 7 bases at V and 8 bases at J, with 14 bases between. CDR3 coding DNA: TGTGCCAGCATACGGCCTGCCAGGGGGGAGCTGTTTTTT. Protein product: CASIRPARGELFF.

This clone came up once. This chain connects TRBV21-1 to TRBJ2-1; TRBD1 was called by the table and not checked on the DNA. TRBV21-1 is a listed pseudogene. CDR3 length equals 13 residues. The CDR3 here is CASTSPLQGTQFF. The CDR3 DNA is TGTGCCAGCACAAGTCCCTTACAGGGAACGCAGTTCTTC.

The chain is built from TRBV18 and TRBJ2-1; D may be TRBD1 (5 bases). This CDR3 has 11 amino acids. Germline assignment: CDR1 KGHSH and CDR2 LQKENI. V lost 6 bases and J lost 8, with 8 bases in between. CDR3 coding DNA: TGTGCCAGCTCGTTAGGGGATGAGCAGTTCTTC. The encoded protein is CASSLGDEQFF.

The rearrangement links TRBV5-1 to TRBJ2-7; TRBD2 matches at 10 bases. Germline V gene data show CDR1 as SGHRS and CDR2 as YFSETQ. This CDR3 is 15 amino acids long. V shed 4 bases, J shed 1 base, and the junction held 5 bases outside the gene matches. In DNA, the CDR3 is TGCGCCAGCAGCGCTAGCGGGAGACGATCCTACGAGCAGTACTTC. Its protein product is CASSASGRRSYEQYF.

J is TRBJ2-1 and V is TRBV6-6; TRBD2 matches 9 bases. The CDR3 spans 16 residues. CDR1 is MNHNY and CDR2 is SVGAGI in the germline V gene (reference sequence). The ends lost 5 bases at V and 4 bases at J; junction bases unmatched: 9. CDR3 protein: CASSVTSAGGYNEQFF. CDR3 DNA: TGTGCCAGCAGTGTGACCTCAGCGGGGGGATACAATGAGCAGTTCTTC.

The chain uses TRBV7-2 and TRBJ2-7, with TRBD1 matching 12 bases. The CDR3 sequence is 16 residues long. Germline trimming cut 0 bases from V and 4 bases from J; bases unmatched to any gene: 4. Germline CDR1 SGHTA, CDR2 FQGNSA. CDR3 amino acids: CASSLAGTGGGYEQYF. The CDR3 DNA follows: TGTGCCAGCAGCTTAGCGGGGACAGGGGGCGGGTACGAGCAGTACTTC.

The chain combines TRBV5-1 with TRBJ2-5; 11 bases fit TRBD2. CDR1 and CDR2 from the germline V gene are SGHRS and YFSETQ. The V gene end was trimmed by 4 bases and the J gene end by 4 bases; junction bases not matched to a gene: 12. This CDR3 is 17 amino acids long. The CDR3 region has the DNA TGCGCCAGCAGCCCCGGAGGCCTAGCGGGGGGACGAGAGACCCAGTACTTC. This translates into CASSPGGLAGGRETQYF.

The chain employs TRBV4-1 and TRBJ2-1, with a weak D call TRBD1 (5 bases). The CDR3 is 13 residues long. CDR1 is MGHRA, CDR2 YSYEKL, per germline. V lost 0 bases and J lost 7, with 7 bases in between. As DNA, the CDR3 is TGCGCCAGCAGCCAAGACAGGGCAAATGAGCAGTTCTTC. It encodes CASSQDRANEQFF.

The chain joins TRBV7-9 to TRBJ1-2; TRBD1 aligns across 11 bases. Unmatched junction bases numbered 7, after V lost 7 bases and J lost 3 bases. The CDR3 is 15 amino acids. Germline V gives CDR1 SEHNR, CDR2 FQNEAQ (reference sequence). The CDR3 DNA follows: TGTGCCAGCACCTGGGTGGGACAGGGGGACTATGGCTACACCTTC. It specifies CASTWVGQGDYGYTF. Complete variable domain (other parts from reference TRBV7-9 and TRBJ1-2): DTGVSQNPRHKITKRGQNVTFRCDPISEHNRLYWYRQTLGQGPEFLTYFQNEAQLEKSRLLSDRFSAERPKGSFSTLEIQRTEQGDSAMYLCASTWVGQGDYGYTFGSGTRLTVV.

V and J are TRBV7-8 and TRBJ1-5; D is unresolved. CDR1 and CDR2 (germline): SGHVS, FQNEAQ. This CDR3 is built from 16 residues. V lost 0 bases, J lost 0 bases, and 9 bases lay in between. Here the CDR3 DNA reads TGTGCCAGCAGCTTAGCGGCCAAGTATAGCAATCAGCCCCAGCATTTT. This codes for CASSLAAKYSNQPQHF. The full variable domain, rest sourced from reference TRBV7-8 and TRBJ1-5, is GAGVSQSPRYKVAKRGQDVALRCDPISGHVSLFWYQQALGQGPEFLTYFQNEAQLDKSGLPSDRFFAERPEGSVSTLKIQRTQQEDSAVYLCASSLAAKYSNQPQHFGDGTRLSIL.

The gene calls are TRBV11-3 and TRBJ1-1; TRBD1 is a possible D gene (5 bases). Per germline, CDR1 SGHNT and CDR2 YENEEA. The V end was cut by 5 bases, the J end by 5 bases, with 12 bases between. This CDR3 is 13 amino acids long. The DNA of the CDR3 is TGTGCCAGCAGCCGAAGGAAGGGGACTGAAGCTTTCTTT. Amino acid sequence: CASSRRKGTEAFF.

The CDR3 DNA reads as TGTGCCAGCAGCATTGGGGGGGCTGGGACCGGGGAGCTGTTTTTT. The encoded protein is CASSIGGAGTGELFF. This rearrangement joins TRBV11-3 to TRBJ2-2; a possible D gene is TRBD2 (7 bases). Germline values: CDR1 SGHNT, CDR2 YENEEA. This CDR3 has 15 residues. Trimming left V 5 bases short and J 5 bases short, with 15 bases between.

The count of this clone is one. The CDR3 DNA is TGCGCCAGCAGCTTGTACGTGGCGGGGTCCACCGGGGAGCTGTTTTTT. Protein product: CASSLYVAGSTGELFF. The chain links TRBV5-1 to TRBJ2-2; a weak D match, TRBD2 (6 bases). Germline V lookup: CDR1 SGHRS, CDR2 YFSETQ. The CDR3 extends over 16 amino acids. V gave up 1 base and J gave up 4 bases, with 14 bases separating them. Based on the CDR3 plus reference TRBV5-1 and TRBJ2-2, the full variable domain is KAGVTQTPRYLIKTRGQQVTLSCSPISGHRSVSWYQQTPGQGLQFLFEYFSETQRNKGNFPGRFSGRQFSNSRSEMNVSTLELGDSALYLCASSLYVAGSTGELFFGEGSRLTVL.

The V call is TRBV6-1, the J call TRBJ2-7; 9 positions match TRBD2. Trimming cost V 0 bases and J 0 bases; bases outside gene matches: 3. From germline, CDR1 is MNHNS and CDR2 SASEGT. The CDR3 is 16 residues long. The CDR3 protein is CASSEAASGASYEQYF. For the CDR3, the DNA is TGTGCCAGCAGTGAAGCCGCTAGCGGGGCCTCCTACGAGCAGTACTTC.

The chain is built from TRBV19 and TRBJ2-3, with TRBD2 matching 9 bases. CDR3 length equals 15 residues. Germline CDR1 is LNHDA and CDR2 is SQIVND (reference sequence). V shed 11 bases, J shed 5 bases, and the junction held 14 bases outside the gene matches. In nucleotides, the CDR3 is TGTGCCTCGGAGGCCAGCGGGGGGCAGGGAGATACGCAGTATTTT. Translated: CASEASGGQGDTQYF.

To note about this clone: Because it lacks the conserved phenylalanine or tryptophan at the end, this CDR3 is likely a read error. Because the CDR3's place on the DNA is in doubt, the DNA is left out and the CDR3 is given as listed by TCRdb. The rearrangement uses TRBV7-8 and TRBJ2-3; TRBD2, the table's D call, was not compared with the DNA. CDR1 SGHVS and CDR2 FQNEAQ come from the germline V gene. Inclusive of both ends, the CDR3 amounts to 8 amino acids. The chain's CDR3 is CASSVTGY.

The V and J genes are TRBV15 and TRBJ2-5, with a weak D call TRBD1 (6 bases). CDR3 length: 15 amino acids. Germline V gene sequence: CDR1 LNHNV, CDR2 YYDKDF (reference sequence). Trimming took off 2 bases at V and 7 bases at J, with 17 bases between the two ends. CDR3 region: CATSRSRTAEGTQYF. The CDR3 nucleotides read TGTGCCACCAGCAGATCCAGGACAGCCGAGGGGACCCAGTACTTC.

The chain combines TRBV10-3 with TRBJ1-1; D possibly corresponds to TRBD1 (5 bases). Germline-derived CDR1 and CDR2 are ENHRY and SYGVKD. The CDR3 contains 12 residues. The germline V and J ends were trimmed by 4 bases and 5 bases, with 8 bases remaining between them. The CDR3 is CAISGGRTEAFF. For the CDR3, the DNA is TGTGCCATCAGTGGGGGGAGGACTGAAGCTTTCTTT.